The rows below give T cell receptor beta chains drawn from one sample of a study of cytomegalovirus exposure and HLA in healthy donors. Libraries were prepared by immunoSEQ multiplex PCR; TCRdb keeps only in-frame clonotypes and omits some of them. The profile shows roughly 86,000 clones, more than 65% of them singletons. The sequenced material came from PBMCs. These receptors were collected from a man in his 60s in good health and CMV-seronegative. Each CDR3 is given with its conserved first and last residue. The D gene is left open where the match is weak.

d_call: .; v_call: TRBV18; j_call: TRBJ2-7; cdr3_aa: CASSPLLGAAYEQYF; cdr3_nt: TGTGCCAGCTCACCCCTCTTGGGGGCCGCCTACGAGCAGTACTTC
d_call: .; v_call: TRBV18; j_call: TRBJ1-4; cdr3_aa: CASGQLATNEKLFF; cdr3_nt: TGTGCCAGCGGGCAACTTGCAACTAATGAAAAACTGTTTTTT
d_call: .; v_call: TRBV5-1; j_call: TRBJ2-2; cdr3_aa: CASSLDQAMAGELFF; cdr3_nt: TGCGCCAGCAGCTTGGATCAGGCTATGGCCGGGGAGCTGTTTTTT
d_call: .; v_call: TRBV29-1; j_call: TRBJ2-7; cdr3_aa: CSVASGLSNYEQYF; cdr3_nt: TGCAGCGTCGCGTCCGGACTATCTAACTACGAGCAGTACTTC
d_call: .; v_call: TRBV15; j_call: TRBJ2-1; cdr3_aa: CATSLGGYNEQFF; cdr3_nt: TGTGCCACCAGCTTAGGGGGCTACAATGAGCAGTTCTTC
d_call: TRBD1; v_call: TRBV29-1; j_call: TRBJ2-7; cdr3_aa: CSARTGGSYEQYF; cdr3_nt: TGCAGCGCCCGGACAGGGGGCTCCTACGAGCAGTACTTC
d_call: .; v_call: TRBV25-1; j_call: TRBJ2-1; cdr3_aa: CASSDPREGMNEQFF; cdr3_nt: TGTGCCAGCAGTGACCCGCGGGAAGGGATGAATGAGCAGTTCTTC
d_call: TRBD2; v_call: TRBV6-6; j_call: TRBJ2-3; cdr3_aa: CASSRGTSGGADTQYF; cdr3_nt: TGTGCCAGCAGTCGGGGGACTAGCGGGGGGGCAGATACGCAGTATTTT
d_call: TRBD2; v_call: TRBV27; j_call: TRBJ2-1; cdr3_aa: CASSGWVAGGRGEQFF; cdr3_nt: TGTGCCAGCAGTGGGTGGGTAGCGGGAGGGCGGGGTGAGCAGTTCTTC
d_call: .; v_call: TRBV5-1; j_call: TRBJ2-2; cdr3_aa: CASSSWTVTGELFF; cdr3_nt: TGCGCCAGCAGCTCTTGGACAGTCACCGGGGAGCTGTTTTTT
d_call: .; v_call: TRBV20-1; j_call: TRBJ2-5; cdr3_aa: CSASSRETQYF; cdr3_nt: TGCAGTGCTAGTAGTCGGGAGACCCAGTACTTC
d_call: .; v_call: TRBV7-8; j_call: TRBJ2-6; cdr3_aa: CASSLGAAGANVLTF; cdr3_nt: TGTGCCAGCAGCTTAGGGGCAGCTGGGGCCAACGTCCTGACTTTC
d_call: TRBD2; v_call: TRBV9; j_call: TRBJ2-2; cdr3_aa: CASSPRGGSGELFF; cdr3_nt: TGTGCCAGCAGCCCCCGGGGGGGGTCCGGGGAGCTGTTTTTT
d_call: TRBD2; v_call: TRBV27; j_call: TRBJ2-7; cdr3_aa: CASTTSGRGEQYF; cdr3_nt: TGTGCCAGCACTACTAGCGGGAGAGGCGAGCAGTACTTC
d_call: .; v_call: TRBV25-1; j_call: TRBJ1-2; cdr3_aa: CASSGGSYGYTF; cdr3_nt: TGTGCCAGCAGTGGAGGCAGCTATGGCTACACCTTC
d_call: TRBD1; v_call: TRBV6-1; j_call: TRBJ2-7; cdr3_aa: CASRATGGSYEQYF; cdr3_nt: TGTGCCAGCAGAGCGACAGGGGGAAGTTACGAGCAGTACTTC